The entry that follows covers one T cell receptor (beta chain) sequence. Its cognate antigen is unknown. These data are taken from a study of T cell responses to AZD1222 COVID-19 vaccine. Broader study findings: Breadth and depth of Spike-specific TCRs rose after two AZD1222 doses.

The CDR3 runs 13 residues. Germline V gene sequence: CDR1 SGHTA, CDR2 FQGNSA. The V and J ends lost 2 bases and 4 bases respectively, with 8 bases between them. Some clones are missing from TCRdb's copy, which holds only in-frame ones; the method was immunoSEQ multiplex PCR. The data hold over 150,000 clones, with approximately 87% observed a single time. This TCR was recovered from an adult in good health. Sequencing was performed on peripheral blood, taken on day 0 of MenACWY control vaccination. The V gene is TRBV7-2, the J gene TRBJ1-1, with D perhaps matching TRBD1 (6 bases). CDR3 in amino acids: CASSLQGSTEAFF. CDR3 DNA: TGTGCCAGCAGCTTACAGGGGAGCACTGAAGCTTTCTTT.